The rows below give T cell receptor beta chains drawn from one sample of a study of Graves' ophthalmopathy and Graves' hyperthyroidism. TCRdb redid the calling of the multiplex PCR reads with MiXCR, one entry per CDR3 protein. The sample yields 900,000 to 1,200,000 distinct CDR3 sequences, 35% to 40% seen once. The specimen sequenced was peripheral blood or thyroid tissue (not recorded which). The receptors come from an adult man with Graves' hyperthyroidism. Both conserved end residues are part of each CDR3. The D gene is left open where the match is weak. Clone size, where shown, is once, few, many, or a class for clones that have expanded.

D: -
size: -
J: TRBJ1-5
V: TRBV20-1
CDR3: CSARRQPQHF
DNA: TGCAGTGCTAGAAGACAGCCCCAGCATTTT

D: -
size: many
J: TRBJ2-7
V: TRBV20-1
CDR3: CSAREVAREQYF
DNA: TGCAGTGCTAGAGAGGTTGCGAGAGAGCAGTACTTC

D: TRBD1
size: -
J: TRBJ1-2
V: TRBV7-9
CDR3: CASSLGIRTGGFSYGYTF
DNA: TGTGCCAGCAGCTTAGGGATTCGGACAGGGGGTTTTAGCTATGGCTACACCTTC

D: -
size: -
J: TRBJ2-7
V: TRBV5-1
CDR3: CASTLGGLRSYEQYF
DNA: TGCGCCAGCACCTTGGGGGGCTTAAGATCCTACGAGCAGTACTTC

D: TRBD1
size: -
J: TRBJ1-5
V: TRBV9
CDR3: CASSFAAGGQPQHF
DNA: TGTGCCAGCAGCTTCGCCGCAGGGGGTCAGCCCCAGCATTTT

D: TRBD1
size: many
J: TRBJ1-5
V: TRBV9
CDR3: CASSKQGANQPQHF
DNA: TGTGCCAGCAGCAAACAGGGGGCGAATCAGCCCCAGCATTTT

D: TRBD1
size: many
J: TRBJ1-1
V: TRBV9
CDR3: CASSVEVRGHTEAFF
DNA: TGTGCCAGCAGCGTAGAAGTCAGGGGGCACACTGAAGCTTTCTTT

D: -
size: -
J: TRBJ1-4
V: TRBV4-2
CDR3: CASSQEGGGRGAEKLFF
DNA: TGTGCCAGCAGCCAAGAAGGGGGGGGCCGAGGGGCTGAAAAACTGTTTTTT

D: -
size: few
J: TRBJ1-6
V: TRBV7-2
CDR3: CASSAGAYNSPLHF
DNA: TGTGCCAGCAGCGCCGGGGCCTATAATTCACCCCTCCACTTT

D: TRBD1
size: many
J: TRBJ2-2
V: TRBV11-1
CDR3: CASSPWTGTNTGELFF
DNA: TGTGCCAGCAGCCCATGGACAGGGACGAACACCGGGGAGCTGTTTTTT

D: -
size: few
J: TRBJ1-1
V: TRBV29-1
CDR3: CSAVSITLGAFF
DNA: TGCAGCGCTGTGAGCATTACGTTGGGAGCTTTCTTT

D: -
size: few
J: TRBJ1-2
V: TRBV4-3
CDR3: CASSQDYLDANYGYTF
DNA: TGCGCCAGCAGCCAAGATTATTTAGACGCCAACTATGGCTACACCTTC

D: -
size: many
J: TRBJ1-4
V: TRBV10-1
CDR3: CASSENMRPSREKLFF
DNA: TGCGCCAGCAGTGAGAATATGAGACCATCTCGAGAAAAACTGTTTTTT

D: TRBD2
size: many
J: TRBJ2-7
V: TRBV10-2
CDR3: CASKEASGSYEQYF
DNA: TGCGCCAGCAAAGAGGCTAGCGGGAGCTACGAGCAGTACTTC

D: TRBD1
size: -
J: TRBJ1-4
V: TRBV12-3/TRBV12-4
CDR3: CASSLLGGPERRFF
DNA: TGTGCCAGCAGTTTGTTAGGGGGCCCGGAAAGGCGGTTTTTT

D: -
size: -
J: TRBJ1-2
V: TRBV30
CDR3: CAWNRVGNYGYTF
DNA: TGTGCCTGGAACCGGGTCGGGAACTATGGCTACACCTTC

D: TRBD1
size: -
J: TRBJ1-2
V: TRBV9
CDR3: CASSAHPGDRHNYGYTF
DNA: TGTGCCAGCAGCGCTCACCCCGGGGACAGGCATAACTATGGCTACACCTTC

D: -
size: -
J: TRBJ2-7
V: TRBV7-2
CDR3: CASSLSVTAGFWEQYF
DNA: TGTGCCAGCAGCTTATCAGTAACCGCCGGATTTTGGGAGCAGTACTTC

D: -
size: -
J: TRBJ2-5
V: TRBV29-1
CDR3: CSIRIAGRRQETQYF
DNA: TGCAGCATCCGGATAGCTGGCAGGCGACAAGAGACCCAGTACTTC

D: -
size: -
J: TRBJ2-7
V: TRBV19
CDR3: CASSGTPLSSEQYF
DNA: TGTGCCAGTAGTGGGACGCCCTTGTCCTCCGAGCAGTACTTC

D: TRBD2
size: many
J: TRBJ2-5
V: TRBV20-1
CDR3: CSASRLSSGGPEETQYF
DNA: TGCAGTGCTAGCCGTCTATCTAGCGGGGGGCCAGAAGAGACCCAGTACTTC

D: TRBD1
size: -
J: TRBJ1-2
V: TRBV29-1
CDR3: CSVDFGTANGYTF
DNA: TGCAGCGTTGACTTCGGGACAGCGAACGGCTACACCTTC

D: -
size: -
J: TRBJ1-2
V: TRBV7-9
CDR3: CASIEGSSNYGYTF
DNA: TGTGCCAGCATCGAGGGAAGCTCTAACTATGGCTACACCTTC

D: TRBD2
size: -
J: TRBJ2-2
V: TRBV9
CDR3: CASSVGTSGSSGTGELFF
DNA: TGTGCCAGCAGCGTCGGGACTAGCGGGAGTTCGGGCACCGGGGAGCTGTTTTTT

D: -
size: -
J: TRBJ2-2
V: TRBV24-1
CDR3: CATSRAAPGVTGELFF
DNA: TGTGCCACCAGTCGGGCTGCGCCAGGGGTCACCGGGGAGCTGTTTTTT

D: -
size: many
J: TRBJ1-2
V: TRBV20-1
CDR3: CSAWGGTF
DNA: TGCAGTGCTTGGGGGGGGACCTTC

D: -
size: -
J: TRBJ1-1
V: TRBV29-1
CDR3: CSAPSPSNAEAFF
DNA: TGCAGCGCGCCATCGCCGTCGAACGCCGAAGCTTTCTTT

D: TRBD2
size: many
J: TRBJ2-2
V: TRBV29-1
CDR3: CSVGLAGGGPGELFF
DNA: TGCAGCGTGGGACTAGCGGGAGGCGGACCCGGGGAGCTGTTTTTT

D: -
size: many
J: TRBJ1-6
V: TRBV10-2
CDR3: CASSEERPVSVKSPLHF
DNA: TGCGCCAGCAGTGAGGAGCGACCTGTGTCCGTGAAGTCACCCCTCCACTTT

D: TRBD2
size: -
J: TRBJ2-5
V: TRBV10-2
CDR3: CASRVAGGLWETQYF
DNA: TGCGCCAGCCGGGTAGCGGGAGGGTTGTGGGAGACCCAGTACTTC

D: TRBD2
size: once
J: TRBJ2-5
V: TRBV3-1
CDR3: CASSSRTSGGWETQYF
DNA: TGTGCCAGCAGCAGCCGGACTAGCGGGGGGTGGGAGACCCAGTACTTC

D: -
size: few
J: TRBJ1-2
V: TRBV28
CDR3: CAIWGRYYGYTF
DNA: TGTGCCATCTGGGGACGGTACTATGGCTACACCTTC

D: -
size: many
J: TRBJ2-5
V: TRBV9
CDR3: CASSDDLQETQYF
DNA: TGTGCCAGCAGCGACGACTTACAAGAGACCCAGTACTTC

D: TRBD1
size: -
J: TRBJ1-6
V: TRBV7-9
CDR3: CASSTPGQDYNSPLHF
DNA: TGTGCCAGCAGCACGCCGGGACAGGACTATAATTCACCCCTCCACTTT

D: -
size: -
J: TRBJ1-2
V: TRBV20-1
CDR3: CSARLGGGGYTF
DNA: TGCAGTGCTAGATTAGGGGGAGGGGGCTACACCTTC

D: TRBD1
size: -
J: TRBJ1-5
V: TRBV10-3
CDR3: CAGTPDRAAQPQHF
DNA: TGTGCCGGCACCCCGGACAGGGCGGCTCAGCCCCAGCATTTT

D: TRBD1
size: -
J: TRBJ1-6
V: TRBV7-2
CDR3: CAISDEDRAYSPLHF
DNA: TGTGCCATCAGTGATGAAGACAGGGCCTACTCACCCCTCCACTTT

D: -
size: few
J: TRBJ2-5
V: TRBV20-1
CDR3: CSASDSFNQETQYF
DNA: TGCAGTGCTTCCGACAGCTTTAACCAAGAGACCCAGTACTTC

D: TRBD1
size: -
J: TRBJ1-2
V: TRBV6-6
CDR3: CASSYSTGGAGYGYTF
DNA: TGTGCCAGCAGTTACTCGACAGGGGGCGCAGGGTATGGCTACACCTTC

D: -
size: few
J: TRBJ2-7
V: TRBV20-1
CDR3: CSASPELFEQYF
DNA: TGCAGTGCTAGCCCCGAGCTTTTCGAGCAGTACTTC

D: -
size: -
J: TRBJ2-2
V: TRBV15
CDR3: CATSSLGGRELFF
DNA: TGTGCCACCAGCAGTTTAGGGGGGAGGGAGCTGTTTTTT

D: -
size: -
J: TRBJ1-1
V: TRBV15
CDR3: CATRDEAFF
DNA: TGTGCCACCAGGGATGAAGCTTTCTTT

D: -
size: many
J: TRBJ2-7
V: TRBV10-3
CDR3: CAIRIRGTSYEQYF
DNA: TGTGCCATCAGAATCAGAGGGACTTCCTACGAGCAGTACTTC

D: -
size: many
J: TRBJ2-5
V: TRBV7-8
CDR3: CASSPPGVTGTETQYF
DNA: TGTGCCAGCAGCCCCCCCGGGGTCACAGGCACGGAGACCCAGTACTTC

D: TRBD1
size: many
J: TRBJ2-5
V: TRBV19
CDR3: CATDRDETQYF
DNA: TGTGCCACAGACAGGGACGAGACCCAGTACTTC

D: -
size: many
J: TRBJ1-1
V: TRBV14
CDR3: CASRPFRMNTEAFF
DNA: TGTGCCAGCAGGCCTTTTAGAATGAACACTGAAGCTTTCTTT

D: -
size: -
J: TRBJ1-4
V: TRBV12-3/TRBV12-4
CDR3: CASRGDAAPNEKLFF
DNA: TGTGCCAGCAGGGGAGACGCAGCTCCTAATGAAAAACTGTTTTTT

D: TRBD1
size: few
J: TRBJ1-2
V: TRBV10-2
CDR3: CASSGQGGYGYTF
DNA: TGTGCCAGCAGTGGACAGGGAGGTTATGGCTACACCTTC

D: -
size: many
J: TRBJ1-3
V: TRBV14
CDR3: CASRDTAVGNTIYF
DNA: TGTGCCAGCCGTGACACCGCCGTCGGAAACACCATATATTTT

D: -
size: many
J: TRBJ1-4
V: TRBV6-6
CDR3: CATSGGSANEKLFF
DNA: TGTGCCACCAGTGGGGGGTCGGCTAATGAAAAACTGTTTTTT

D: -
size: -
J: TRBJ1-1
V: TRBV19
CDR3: CASSTGSGWNTEAFF
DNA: TGTGCCAGTAGTACGGGTAGCGGTTGGAACACTGAAGCTTTCTTT

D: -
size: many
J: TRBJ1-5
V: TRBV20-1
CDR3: CSPYGTVSNQPQHF
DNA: TGCAGTCCCTACGGGACGGTTAGCAATCAGCCCCAGCATTTT

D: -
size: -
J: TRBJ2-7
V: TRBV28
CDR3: CASSRGGTSYEQYF
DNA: TGTGCCAGCAGTCGTGGCGGGACGAGTTACGAGCAGTACTTC

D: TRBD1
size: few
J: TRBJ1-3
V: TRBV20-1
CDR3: CSAGGYRGGGNTIYF
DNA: TGCAGTGCCGGAGGATACAGGGGGGGGGGAAACACCATATATTTT

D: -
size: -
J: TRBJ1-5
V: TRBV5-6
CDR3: CASSLAGRNDQPQHF
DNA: TGTGCCAGCAGCTTGGCAGGGAGGAACGATCAGCCCCAGCATTTT

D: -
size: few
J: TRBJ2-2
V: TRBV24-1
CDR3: CATSDAGEPNTGELFF
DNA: TGTGCCACCAGTGATGCCGGGGAACCTAACACCGGGGAGCTGTTTTTT

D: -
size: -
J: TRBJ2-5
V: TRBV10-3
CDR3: CASRARVGNQPQYF
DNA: TGTGCCAGCAGGGCGAGGGTTGGCAATCAGCCCCAGTACTTC